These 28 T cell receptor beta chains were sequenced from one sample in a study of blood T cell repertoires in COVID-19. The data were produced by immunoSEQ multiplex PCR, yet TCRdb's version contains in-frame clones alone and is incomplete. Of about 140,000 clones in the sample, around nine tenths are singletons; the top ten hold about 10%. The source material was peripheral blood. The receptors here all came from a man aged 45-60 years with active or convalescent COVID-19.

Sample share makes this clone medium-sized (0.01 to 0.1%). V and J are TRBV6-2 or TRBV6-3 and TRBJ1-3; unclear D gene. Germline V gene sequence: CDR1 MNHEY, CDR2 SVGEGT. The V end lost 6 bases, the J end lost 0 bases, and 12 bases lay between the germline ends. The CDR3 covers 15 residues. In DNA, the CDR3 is TGTGCCAGCAGCCAAGACGGAGCCTCTGGAAACACCATATATTTT. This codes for CASSQDGASGNTIYF.

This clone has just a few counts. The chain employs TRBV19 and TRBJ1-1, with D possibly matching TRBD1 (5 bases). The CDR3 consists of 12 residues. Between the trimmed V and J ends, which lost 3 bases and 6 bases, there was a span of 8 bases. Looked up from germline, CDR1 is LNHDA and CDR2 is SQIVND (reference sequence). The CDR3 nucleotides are TGTGCCAGTAGTATCGGGGGGTCTGAAGCTTTCTTT. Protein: CASSIGGSEAFF.

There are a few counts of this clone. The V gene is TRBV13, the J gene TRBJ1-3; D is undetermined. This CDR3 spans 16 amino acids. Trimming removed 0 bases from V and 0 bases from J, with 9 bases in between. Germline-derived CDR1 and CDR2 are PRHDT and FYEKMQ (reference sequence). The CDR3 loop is CASSLGRGASGNTIYF. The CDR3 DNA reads TGTGCCAGCAGCTTAGGCCGGGGAGCCTCTGGAAACACCATATATTTT.

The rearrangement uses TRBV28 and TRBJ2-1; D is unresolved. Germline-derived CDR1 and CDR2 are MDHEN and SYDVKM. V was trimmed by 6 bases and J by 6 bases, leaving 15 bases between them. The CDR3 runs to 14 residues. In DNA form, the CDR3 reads TGTGCCAGCAGCGCCACCGCGCCCCTCAATGAGCAGTTCTTC. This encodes CASSATAPLNEQFF.

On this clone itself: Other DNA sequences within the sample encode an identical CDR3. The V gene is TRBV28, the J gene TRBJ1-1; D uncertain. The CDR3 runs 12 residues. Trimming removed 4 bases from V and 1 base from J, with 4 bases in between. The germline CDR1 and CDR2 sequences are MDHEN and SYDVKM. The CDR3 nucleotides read TGTGCCAGCAGTTCCCGGAACACTGAAGCTTTCTTT. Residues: CASSSRNTEAFF.

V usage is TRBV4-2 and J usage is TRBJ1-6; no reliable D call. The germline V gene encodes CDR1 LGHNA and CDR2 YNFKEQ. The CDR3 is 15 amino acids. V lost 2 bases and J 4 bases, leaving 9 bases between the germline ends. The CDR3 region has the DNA TGTGCCAGCAGCCAACCCGAGGATTATAATTCACCCCTCCACTTT. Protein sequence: CASSQPEDYNSPLHF.

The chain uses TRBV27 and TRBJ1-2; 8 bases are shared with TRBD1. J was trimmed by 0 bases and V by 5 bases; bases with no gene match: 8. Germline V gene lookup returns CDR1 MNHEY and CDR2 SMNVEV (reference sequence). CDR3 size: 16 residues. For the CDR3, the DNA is TGTGCCAGCAGTCGGGACAGGCGATACACTAACTATGGCTACACCTTC. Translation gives CASSRDRRYTNYGYTF.

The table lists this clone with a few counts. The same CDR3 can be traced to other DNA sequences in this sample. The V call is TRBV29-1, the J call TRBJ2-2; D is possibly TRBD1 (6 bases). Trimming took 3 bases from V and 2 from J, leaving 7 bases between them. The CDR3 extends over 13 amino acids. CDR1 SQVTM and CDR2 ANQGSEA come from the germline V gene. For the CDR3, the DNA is TGCAGCGTTGACAGGGGTAACACCGGGGAGCTGTTTTTT. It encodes CSVDRGNTGELFF.

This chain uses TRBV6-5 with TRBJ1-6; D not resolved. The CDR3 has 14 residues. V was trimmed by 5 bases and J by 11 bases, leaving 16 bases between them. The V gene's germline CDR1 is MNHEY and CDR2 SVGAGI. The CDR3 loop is CASSTLPGKPPLHF. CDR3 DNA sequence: TGTGCCAGCAGTACTTTGCCGGGGAAGCCACCCCTCCACTTT.

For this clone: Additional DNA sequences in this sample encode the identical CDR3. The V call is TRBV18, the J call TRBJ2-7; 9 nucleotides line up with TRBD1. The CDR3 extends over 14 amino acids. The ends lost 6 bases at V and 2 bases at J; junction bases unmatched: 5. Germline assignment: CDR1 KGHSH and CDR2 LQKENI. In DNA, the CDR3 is TGTGCCAGCTCGCCCGGGACAGGGACCTACGAGCAGTACTTC. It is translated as CASSPGTGTYEQYF.

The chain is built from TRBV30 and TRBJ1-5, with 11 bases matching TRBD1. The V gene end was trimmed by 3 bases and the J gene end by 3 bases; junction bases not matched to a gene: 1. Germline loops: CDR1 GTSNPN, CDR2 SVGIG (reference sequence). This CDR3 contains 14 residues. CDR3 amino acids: CAWRGQGDNQPQHF. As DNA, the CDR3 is TGTGCCTGGAGGGGACAGGGGGACAATCAGCCCCAGCATTTT.

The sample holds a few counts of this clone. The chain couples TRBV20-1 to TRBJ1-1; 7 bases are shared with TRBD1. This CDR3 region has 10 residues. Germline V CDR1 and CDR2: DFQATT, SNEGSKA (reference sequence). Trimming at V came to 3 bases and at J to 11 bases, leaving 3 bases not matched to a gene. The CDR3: CSARTGLAFF. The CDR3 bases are TGCAGTGCTAGGACAGGGTTGGCTTTCTTT.

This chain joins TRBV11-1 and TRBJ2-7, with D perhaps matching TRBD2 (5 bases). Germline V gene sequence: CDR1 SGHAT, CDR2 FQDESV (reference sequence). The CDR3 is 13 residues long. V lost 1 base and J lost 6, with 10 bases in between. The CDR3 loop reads CASSLGVGIEQYF. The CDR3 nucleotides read TGTGCCAGCAGCTTAGGAGTCGGGATCGAGCAGTACTTC.

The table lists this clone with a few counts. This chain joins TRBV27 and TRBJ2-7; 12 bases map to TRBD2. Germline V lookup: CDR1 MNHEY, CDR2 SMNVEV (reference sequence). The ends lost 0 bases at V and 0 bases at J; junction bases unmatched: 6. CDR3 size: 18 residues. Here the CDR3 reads CASSLSLAGGRPSYEQYF. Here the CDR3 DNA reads TGTGCCAGCAGTTTATCCCTAGCGGGAGGGAGGCCCTCCTACGAGCAGTACTTC.

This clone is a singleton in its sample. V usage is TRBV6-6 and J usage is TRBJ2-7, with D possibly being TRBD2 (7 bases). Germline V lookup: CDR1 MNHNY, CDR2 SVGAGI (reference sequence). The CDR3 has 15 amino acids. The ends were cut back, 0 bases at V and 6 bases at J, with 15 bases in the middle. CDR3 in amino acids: CASSYSMGGPREQYF. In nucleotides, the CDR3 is TGTGCCAGCAGTTACTCGATGGGGGGGCCTCGCGAGCAGTACTTC.

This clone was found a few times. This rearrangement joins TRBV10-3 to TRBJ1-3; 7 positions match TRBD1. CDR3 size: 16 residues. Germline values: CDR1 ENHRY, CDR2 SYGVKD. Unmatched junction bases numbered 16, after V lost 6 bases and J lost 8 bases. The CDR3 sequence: CAIRTPLGQSGDTIYF. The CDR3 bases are TGTGCCATCAGGACCCCCCTGGGACAGTCCGGGGACACCATATATTTT.

Written as DNA, the CDR3 is TGTGCCAGCAGTTTCGACAGGGGGCTTGTAGCTAACTATGGCTACACCTTC. Its translation: CASSFDRGLVANYGYTF. The chain links TRBV28 to TRBJ1-2; TRBD1 matches 10 bases. The CDR3 is 17 residues long. Germline V gene sequence: CDR1 MDHEN, CDR2 SYDVKM. After removal of 3 bases from V and 0 bases from J, the junction contained 7 bases not matched to a gene.

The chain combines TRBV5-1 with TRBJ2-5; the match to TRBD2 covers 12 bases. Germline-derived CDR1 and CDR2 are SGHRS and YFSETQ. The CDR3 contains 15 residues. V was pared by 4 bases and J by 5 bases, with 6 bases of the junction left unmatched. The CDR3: CASSAGLAGPETQYF. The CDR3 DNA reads TGCGCCAGCAGCGCGGGACTAGCGGGTCCTGAGACCCAGTACTTC.

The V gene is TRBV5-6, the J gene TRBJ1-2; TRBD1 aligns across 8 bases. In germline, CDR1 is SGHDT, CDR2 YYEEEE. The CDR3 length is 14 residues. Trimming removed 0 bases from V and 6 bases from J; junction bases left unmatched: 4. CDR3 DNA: TGTGCCAGCAGCTTGGAAGGCAGGGGGCATGGCTACACCTTC. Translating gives CASSLEGRGHGYTF. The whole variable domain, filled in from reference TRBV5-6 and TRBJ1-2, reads DAGVTQSPTHLIKTRGQQVTLRCSPKSGHDTVSWYQQALGQGPQFIFQYYEEEERQRGNFPDRFSGHQFPNYSSELNVNALLLGDSALYLCASSLEGRGHGYTFGSGTRLTVV.

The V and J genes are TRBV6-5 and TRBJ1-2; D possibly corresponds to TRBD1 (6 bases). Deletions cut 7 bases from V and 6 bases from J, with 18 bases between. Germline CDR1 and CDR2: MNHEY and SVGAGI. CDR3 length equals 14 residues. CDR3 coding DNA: TGTGCCAGCACCGGGGGGCGGCAGGGAGATGGCTACACCTTC. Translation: CASTGGRQGDGYTF.

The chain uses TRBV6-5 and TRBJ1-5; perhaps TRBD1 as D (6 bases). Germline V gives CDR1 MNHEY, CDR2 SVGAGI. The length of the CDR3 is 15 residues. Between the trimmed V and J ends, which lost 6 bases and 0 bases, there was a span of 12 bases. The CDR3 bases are TGTGCCAGCAGGTTGACAGGAATTAGCAATCAGCCCCAGCATTTT. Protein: CASRLTGISNQPQHF.

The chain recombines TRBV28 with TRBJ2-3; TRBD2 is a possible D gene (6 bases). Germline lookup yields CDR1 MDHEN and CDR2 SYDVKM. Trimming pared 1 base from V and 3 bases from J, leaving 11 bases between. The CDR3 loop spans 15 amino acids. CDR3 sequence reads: CASSLSIAETDTQYF. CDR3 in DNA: TGTGCCAGCAGTTTATCGATAGCGGAGACAGATACGCAGTATTTT.

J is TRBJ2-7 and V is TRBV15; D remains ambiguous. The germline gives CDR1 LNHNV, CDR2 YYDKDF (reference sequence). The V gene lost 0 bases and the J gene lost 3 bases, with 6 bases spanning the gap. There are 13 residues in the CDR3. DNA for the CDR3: TGTGCCACCAGCAGAGATCCCAGCTACGAGCAGTACTTC. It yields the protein CATSRDPSYEQYF.

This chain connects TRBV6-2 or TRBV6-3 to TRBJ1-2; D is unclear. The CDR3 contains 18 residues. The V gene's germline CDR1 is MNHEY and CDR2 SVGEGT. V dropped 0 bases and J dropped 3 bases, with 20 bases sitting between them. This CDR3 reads CASSYSIPAGAFDYGYTF. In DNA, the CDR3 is TGTGCCAGCAGTTACTCGATCCCGGCCGGAGCCTTTGACTATGGCTACACCTTC.

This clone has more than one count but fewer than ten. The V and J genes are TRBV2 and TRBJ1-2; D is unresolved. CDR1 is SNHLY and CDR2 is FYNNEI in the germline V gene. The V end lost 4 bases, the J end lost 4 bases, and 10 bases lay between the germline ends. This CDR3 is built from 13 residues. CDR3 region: CASSVGEVYGYTF. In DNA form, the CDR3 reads TGTGCCAGCAGTGTTGGGGAGGTCTATGGCTACACCTTC.

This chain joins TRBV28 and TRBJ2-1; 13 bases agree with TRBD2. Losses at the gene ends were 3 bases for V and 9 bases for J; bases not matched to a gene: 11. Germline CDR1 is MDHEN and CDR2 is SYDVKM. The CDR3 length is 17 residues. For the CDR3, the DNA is TGTGCCAGCAGTTTCGTCCGACTAGCGGGAGGTCACAGTGAGCAGTTCTTC. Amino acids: CASSFVRLAGGHSEQFF.

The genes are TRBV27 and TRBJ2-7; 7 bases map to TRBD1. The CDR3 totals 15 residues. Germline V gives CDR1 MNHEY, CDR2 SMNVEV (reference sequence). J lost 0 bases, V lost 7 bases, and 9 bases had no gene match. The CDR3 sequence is CASTRLGDSSYEQYF. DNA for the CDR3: TGTGCCAGCACTCGTTTAGGGGACAGCTCCTACGAGCAGTACTTC.

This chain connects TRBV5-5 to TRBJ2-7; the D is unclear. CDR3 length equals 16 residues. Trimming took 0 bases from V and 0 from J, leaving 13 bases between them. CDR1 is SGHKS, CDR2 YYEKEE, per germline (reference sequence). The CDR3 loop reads CASSLDGGTNSYEQYF. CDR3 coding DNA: TGTGCCAGCAGCTTGGATGGCGGCACGAACTCCTACGAGCAGTACTTC.